These T cell receptor beta chains were read from a single sample in a study of shared clonotypes between healthy human individuals. Clones were sequenced by immunoSEQ multiplex PCR, and TCRdb holds only the in-frame ones, with some missing. Altogether about 980,000 clones are present, roughly 72% being singletons, with the ten largest covering about 1.5%. What was sequenced was memory CD4+ T cells sorted from blood. These receptors were collected from a man aged 18 to 30 in good health. The CDR3 runs from the conserved cysteine through the conserved F or W. The order of the fields is J gene, clone size, V gene, D gene, CDR3 protein, CDR3 DNA. The D gene is left open where the match is weak. Size tells how often a clone was seen (once, few, many) or the class of an expanded clone, and some rows leave it out.

J: TRBJ2-6
size: -
V: TRBV6-6
D: -
CDR3: CASSNDGSGANVLTF
DNA: TGTGCCAGCAGTAATGACGGCTCGGGGGCCAACGTCCTGACTTTC

J: TRBJ1-2
size: -
V: TRBV7-9
D: -
CDR3: CASSLDVANYGYTF
DNA: TGTGCCAGCAGCTTAGACGTAGCTAACTATGGCTACACCTTC

J: TRBJ1-1
size: few
V: TRBV6-1
D: -
CDR3: CASSELGGQRAFF
DNA: TGTGCCAGCAGTGAATTGGGGGGGCAGCGGGCTTTCTTT

J: TRBJ2-3
size: -
V: TRBV11-2
D: TRBD1
CDR3: CASSPNRGRVDTQYF
DNA: TGTGCCAGCAGCCCAAACAGGGGGAGAGTAGATACGCAGTATTTT

J: TRBJ1-2
size: once
V: TRBV27
D: -
CDR3: CASISLWGGGYTF
DNA: TGTGCCAGCATTTCTTTATGGGGTGGCGGCTACACCTTC

J: TRBJ2-2
size: once
V: TRBV6-5
D: -
CDR3: CASRTSGTNTGELFF
DNA: TGTGCCAGCAGGACCTCGGGTACTAACACCGGGGAGCTGTTTTTT

J: TRBJ2-3
size: -
V: TRBV10-3
D: TRBD2
CDR3: CAISVGGRRGPDTQYF
DNA: TGTGCCATCAGTGTCGGCGGGAGGAGGGGCCCAGATACGCAGTATTTT

J: TRBJ1-2
size: -
V: TRBV10-1
D: -
CDR3: CASSEAGSDGYTF
DNA: TGCGCCAGCAGCGAGGCGGGGAGTGATGGCTACACCTTC

J: TRBJ2-3
size: -
V: TRBV30
D: -
CDR3: CAWSKANADTQYF
DNA: TGTGCCTGGAGTAAAGCAAACGCAGATACGCAGTATTTT

J: TRBJ2-5
size: -
V: TRBV6-5
D: -
CDR3: CASSSSETQYF
DNA: TGTGCCAGCAGCAGCTCTGAGACCCAGTACTTC

J: TRBJ1-1
size: -
V: TRBV19
D: TRBD1
CDR3: CASSQTGGNTEAFF
DNA: TGTGCCAGTTCCCAGACAGGGGGCAACACTGAAGCTTTCTTT

J: TRBJ2-3
size: -
V: TRBV5-6
D: -
CDR3: CASSLIGRKSTDTQYF
DNA: TGTGCCAGCAGCTTGATTGGTCGGAAGAGCACAGATACGCAGTATTTT

J: TRBJ1-1
size: -
V: TRBV29-1
D: -
CDR3: CSVGATEAFF
DNA: TGCAGCGTTGGTGCCACTGAAGCTTTCTTT